The 20 T cell receptor beta chains reported below all come from one sample, sequenced in a study of CD8 T cells in Susac syndrome (dated by TCRdb to about 2019). Library method: the immunoSEQ multiplex PCR assay. RNA was extracted using the RNeasy kit, and roughly 0.45 to 1 microgram was reverse transcribed with random hexamers. The public reads were run again by TCRdb, first through fastp at Q25 and then through MiXCR, and only productive beta chains were kept. Each entry merges the rows of one CDR3 protein and shows their most common DNA and genes. Recorded for this sample are fewer than 90,000 distinct CDR3 sequences; 80% to 95% of them occurred a single time. The ten top clones hold around 0.45% of the sample. The sample was CD8+ T cells from PBMCs. These receptor sequences come from a human donor with Susac syndrome.

V gene TRBV6-5 combines with J gene TRBJ2-3; D possibly corresponds to TRBD2 (6 bases). Germline V gene data show CDR1 as MNHEY and CDR2 as SVGAGI. There are 17 residues in the CDR3. Trimming shortened V by 0 bases and J by 6 bases, and 19 bases separated the two germline ends. The CDR3 here is CASSYSGRRLPADTQYF. The CDR3 region has the DNA TGTGCCAGCAGTTACTCGGGGAGGCGGCTACCTGCGGATACGCAGTATTTT.

The chain uses TRBV19 and TRBJ1-1; tentative D call: TRBD1 (5 bases). From germline, CDR1 is LNHDA and CDR2 SQIVND (reference sequence). This CDR3 spans 14 amino acids. Trimming removed 3 bases at V and 5 bases at J, with 13 bases between. The CDR3 DNA reads as TGTGCCAGTAGTATTCGGGGATGGGGGACTGAAGCTTTCTTT. It encodes CASSIRGWGTEAFF.

This clonotype appeared once. The V call is TRBV18, the J call TRBJ2-5, with D perhaps TRBD1 (5 bases). Looked up from germline, CDR1 is KGHSH and CDR2 is LQKENI. With 3 bases removed from V and 7 bases from J, the gap between germline ends came to 6 bases. The CDR3 length is 11 residues. The CDR3 spells CASSPQGTQYF. CDR3 DNA: TGTGCCAGCTCACCGCAGGGGACCCAGTACTTC.

The sample holds a few counts of this clonotype. V is TRBV14 and J is TRBJ2-1, with D tentatively TRBD1 or TRBD2 (6 bases each). Germline CDR1 and CDR2: SGHDN and FVKESK. This CDR3 is 15 amino acids long. Trimming took off 6 bases at V and 4 bases at J, with 16 bases between the two ends. CDR3 DNA: TGTGCCAGCAGTACTCTCGGGGGCCCATACAATGAGCAGTTCTTC. Amino acid sequence: CASSTLGGPYNEQFF.

The count of this clonotype is one. This chain links TRBV11-2 with TRBJ2-3; TRBD2 matches at 7 bases. V shed 3 bases and J 2 bases; nucleotides not matched to a gene: 14. The CDR3 loop spans 18 amino acids. From germline, CDR1 is SGHAT and CDR2 FQNNGV. As DNA, the CDR3 is TGTGCCAGCAGCTTCGGAACCCTCCCTAGCGGTCTCACAGATACGCAGTATTTT. Translated, it gives CASSFGTLPSGLTDTQYF.

This sequence joins TRBV7-9 and TRBJ2-5; D may be TRBD2 (7 bases). This CDR3 spans 16 amino acids. Between the trimmed V and J ends, which lost 1 base and 5 bases, there was a span of 17 bases. Germline V lookup: CDR1 SEHNR, CDR2 FQNEAQ (reference sequence). CDR3 DNA: TGTGCCAGCAGCTTAGAGGGGGGAGGGCCATCGGAGACCCAGTACTTC. Protein product: CASSLEGGGPSETQYF.

The rearrangement links TRBV5-4 to TRBJ2-7; D is perhaps TRBD1 or TRBD2 (5 bases each). Germline-derived CDR1 and CDR2 are SGHNT and YYREEE (reference sequence). The V gene lost 2 bases and the J gene lost 4 bases, with 13 bases spanning the gap. The CDR3 covers 14 residues. The DNA of the CDR3 is TGTGCCAGCAGCTTACCGGGACCAACATACGAGCAGTACTTC. It is translated as CASSLPGPTYEQYF.

The chain links TRBV27 to TRBJ1-1; possible D gene TRBD1, 5 bases. The CDR3 sequence is 16 residues long. CDR1 is MNHEY, CDR2 SMNVEV, per germline (reference sequence). Trimming took off 0 bases at V and 3 bases at J, with 14 bases between the two ends. As DNA, the CDR3 is TGTGCCAGCAGTTTATCGTTCGGGGCGGCGGACACTGAAGCTTTCTTT. Amino acids: CASSLSFGAADTEAFF.

The V call is TRBV20-1, the J call TRBJ1-2; TRBD1 matches 7 bases. V dropped 6 bases and J dropped 6; count of bases not matched to a gene: 7. Germline V gene lookup returns CDR1 DFQATT and CDR2 SNEGSKA (reference sequence). This CDR3 is 12 amino acids long. The CDR3: CSAPVRGNGYTF. CDR3 DNA sequence: TGCAGTGCCCCGGTCAGGGGGAATGGCTACACCTTC.

The V gene is TRBV5-6, the J gene TRBJ2-3, with 15 bases that match TRBD2. Germline V gene lookup returns CDR1 SGHDT and CDR2 YYEEEE. CDR3 size: 17 residues. The V and J ends lost 6 bases and 1 base, in that order; junction bases with no gene match: 6. CDR3 sequence: CASIGLAGGPGTDTQYF. CDR3 DNA sequence: TGTGCCAGCATCGGACTAGCGGGGGGGCCTGGCACAGATACGCAGTATTTT.

The chain is built from TRBV12-5 and TRBJ2-1; 11 nucleotides match TRBD1. This CDR3 spans 15 amino acids. The germline V gene encodes CDR1 LGHNT and CDR2 FRNRAP. V trimming: 6 bases; J trimming: 6 bases; junction bases outside the gene matches: 7. The CDR3 loop reads CASGLGQGASNEQFF. For the CDR3, the DNA is TGTGCTAGTGGCCTCGGACAGGGGGCTTCCAATGAGCAGTTCTTC.

The chain combines TRBV28 with TRBJ2-1, with D unclear. The V and J ends lost 6 bases and 0 bases respectively, with 9 bases between them. Germline V lookup: CDR1 MDHEN, CDR2 SYDVKM. This CDR3 comprises 14 residues. CDR3 sequence (DNA): TGTGCCAGCAGCAACAGCATCTCCTACAATGAGCAGTTCTTC. Translated, it gives CASSNSISYNEQFF.

The chain links TRBV27 to TRBJ2-5; 7 bases fit TRBD1. J gave up 7 bases and V 3 bases, and 8 bases lay outside the gene matches. CDR3 size: 14 residues. Germline assignment: CDR1 MNHEY and CDR2 SMNVEV (reference sequence). The DNA for the CDR3 is TGTGCCAGCAGTTTTCTTGGGACAGTCAGGACCCAGTACTTC. Translated, it gives CASSFLGTVRTQYF.

The chain combines TRBV4-2 with TRBJ2-6; possible D gene TRBD1, 5 bases. CDR1 and CDR2 from the germline V gene are LGHNA and YNFKEQ. Deletions cut 4 bases from V and 2 bases from J, with 24 bases between. CDR3 length: 20 residues. The CDR3 is CASSPGPYSTGDTGANVLTF. The DNA of the CDR3 is TGTGCCAGCAGCCCAGGACCCTATTCTACAGGAGATACTGGGGCCAACGTCCTGACTTTC.

This clonotype was recorded only once. The chain joins TRBV5-1 to TRBJ2-2; D is unclear. V lost 2 bases and J lost 7, with 9 bases in between. Per the germline V gene, CDR1 is SGHRS and CDR2 is YFSETQ. The CDR3 has 13 residues. The CDR3 DNA sequence: TGCGCCAGCAGCTTAGAGGACCGCGGGGAGCTGTTTTTT. Its protein product is CASSLEDRGELFF.

This rearrangement joins TRBV29-1 to TRBJ2-1, with 8 bases matching TRBD1. The V segment lost 6 bases and the J segment 7 bases; nucleotides outside the gene matches: 5. This CDR3 contains 12 residues. The germline CDR1 and CDR2 sequences are SQVTM and ANQGSEA. The CDR3 protein is CSVAWTGNEQFF. The CDR3 nucleotides are TGCAGCGTCGCCTGGACAGGGAATGAGCAGTTCTTC.

The chain has TRBV30 and TRBJ2-7; the D call may be TRBD1 or TRBD2 (5 bases each). Trimming cost V 4 bases and J 4 bases, with 8 bases left between them. Germline V gene data show CDR1 as GTSNPN and CDR2 as SVGIG (reference sequence). The CDR3 consists of 11 residues. The CDR3 reads CAWTEGYEQYF. The DNA for the CDR3 is TGTGCCTGGACAGAGGGGTACGAGCAGTACTTC.

The chain is built from TRBV6-2 or TRBV6-3 and TRBJ1-1; TRBD1 is a possible D gene (6 bases). CDR3 length: 15 residues. Trimming cost V 5 bases and J 1 base, with 14 bases left between them. CDR1 and CDR2 (germline): MNHEY, SVGEGT. The CDR3 coding sequence is TGTGCCAGCAGTCAGCGCGGGACACCGAACACTGAAGCTTTCTTT. Protein: CASSQRGTPNTEAFF.

This chain links TRBV5-8 with TRBJ2-1; D perhaps matches TRBD1 (7 bases). Trimming stripped 7 bases from V and 8 bases from J, with 22 bases between. Germline CDR1 and CDR2: SGHTS and YDEGEE. CDR3 size: 15 residues. This CDR3 is CASWRGPDKLDEQFF. The DNA for the CDR3 is TGTGCCAGCTGGAGGGGGCCAGATAAGTTGGATGAGCAGTTCTTC.

This sequence joins TRBV7-2 and TRBJ2-5; 15 bases agree with TRBD2. Trimming cost V 3 bases and J 5 bases; bases outside gene matches: 13. In germline, CDR1 is SGHTA, CDR2 FQGNSA. The CDR3 totals 19 residues. The CDR3 reads CASSLLGLSGTSGGETQYF. The CDR3 DNA follows: TGTGCCAGCAGCTTGTTAGGATTATCCGGGACTAGCGGGGGGGAGACCCAGTACTTC.